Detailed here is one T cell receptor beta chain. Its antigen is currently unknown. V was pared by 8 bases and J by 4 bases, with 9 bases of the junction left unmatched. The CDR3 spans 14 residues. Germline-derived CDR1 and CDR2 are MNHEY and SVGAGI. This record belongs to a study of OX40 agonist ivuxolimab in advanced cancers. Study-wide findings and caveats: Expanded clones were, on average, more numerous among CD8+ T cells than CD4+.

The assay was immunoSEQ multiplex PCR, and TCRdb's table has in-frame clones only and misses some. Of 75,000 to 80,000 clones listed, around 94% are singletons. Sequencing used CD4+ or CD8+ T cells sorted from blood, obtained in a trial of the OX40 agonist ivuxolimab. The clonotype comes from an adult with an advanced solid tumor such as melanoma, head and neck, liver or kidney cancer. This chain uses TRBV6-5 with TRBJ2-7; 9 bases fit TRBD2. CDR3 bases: TGTGCCAGCGGGTCGGCGGGGGGGCCGTACGAGCAGTACTTC. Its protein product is CASGSAGGPYEQYF.